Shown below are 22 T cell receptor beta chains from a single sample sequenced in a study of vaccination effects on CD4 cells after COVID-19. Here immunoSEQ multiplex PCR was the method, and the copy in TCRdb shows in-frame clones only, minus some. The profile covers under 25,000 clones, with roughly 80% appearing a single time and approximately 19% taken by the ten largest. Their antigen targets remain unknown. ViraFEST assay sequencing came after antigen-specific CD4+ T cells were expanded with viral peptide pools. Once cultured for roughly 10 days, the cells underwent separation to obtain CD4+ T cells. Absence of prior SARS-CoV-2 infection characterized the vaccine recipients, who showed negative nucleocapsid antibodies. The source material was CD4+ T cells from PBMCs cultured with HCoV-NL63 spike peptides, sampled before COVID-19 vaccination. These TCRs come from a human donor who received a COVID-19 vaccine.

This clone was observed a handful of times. CDR3 protein: CASSLGGLSTEAFF. CDR3 in DNA: TGTGCCAGCAGCTTAGGGGGCTTGAGCACTGAAGCTTTCTTT. This chain connects TRBV7-9 to TRBJ1-1, with D perhaps TRBD1 (5 bases). In germline, CDR1 is SEHNR, CDR2 FQNEAQ (reference sequence). V was cut by 1 base and J by 4 bases, with 10 bases left in between. The CDR3 loop spans 14 amino acids.

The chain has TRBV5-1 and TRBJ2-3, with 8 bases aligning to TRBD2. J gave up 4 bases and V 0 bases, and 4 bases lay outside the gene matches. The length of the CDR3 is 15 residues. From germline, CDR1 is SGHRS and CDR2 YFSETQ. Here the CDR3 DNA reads TGCGCCAGCAGCTTGGCCGGGGGGGGGCCAGATACGCAGTATTTT. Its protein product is CASSLAGGGPDTQYF.

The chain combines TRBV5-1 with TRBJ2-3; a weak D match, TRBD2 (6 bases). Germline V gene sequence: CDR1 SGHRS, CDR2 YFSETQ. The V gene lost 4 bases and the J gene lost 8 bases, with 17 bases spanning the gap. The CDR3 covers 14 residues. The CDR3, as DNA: TGCGCCAGCAGCACGGGAGCAGGGTCCGGTACGCAGTATTTT. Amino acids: CASSTGAGSGTQYF.

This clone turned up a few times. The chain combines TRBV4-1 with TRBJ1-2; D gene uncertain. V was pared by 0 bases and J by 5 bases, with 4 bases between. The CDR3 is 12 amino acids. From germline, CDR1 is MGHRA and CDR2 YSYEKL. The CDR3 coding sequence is TGCGCCAGCAGCCAAGAGGGGTATGGCTACACCTTC. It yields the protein CASSQEGYGYTF.

The CDR3 protein is CASRGTGNQPQHF. For the CDR3, the DNA is TGTGCCAGCAGGGGGACAGGCAATCAGCCCCAGCATTTT. The rearrangement joins TRBV12-3 or TRBV12-4 to TRBJ1-5; 7 nucleotides agree with TRBD1. Trimming took 6 bases from V and 2 from J; bases not matched to a gene: 1. CDR3 size: 13 residues.

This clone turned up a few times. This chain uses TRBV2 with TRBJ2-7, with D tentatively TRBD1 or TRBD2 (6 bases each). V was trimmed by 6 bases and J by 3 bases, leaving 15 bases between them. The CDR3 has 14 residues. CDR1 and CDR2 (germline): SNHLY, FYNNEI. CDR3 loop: CASRGAGGGYEQYF. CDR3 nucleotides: TGTGCCAGCAGGGGAGCCGGAGGGGGCTACGAGCAGTACTTC.

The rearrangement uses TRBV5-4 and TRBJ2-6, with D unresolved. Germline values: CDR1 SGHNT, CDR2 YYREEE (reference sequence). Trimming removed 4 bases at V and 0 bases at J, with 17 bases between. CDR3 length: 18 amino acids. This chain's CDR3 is CASSPSLRYSSGANVLTF. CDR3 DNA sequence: TGTGCCAGCAGCCCGTCGTTACGCTATAGCTCTGGGGCCAACGTCCTGACTTTC.

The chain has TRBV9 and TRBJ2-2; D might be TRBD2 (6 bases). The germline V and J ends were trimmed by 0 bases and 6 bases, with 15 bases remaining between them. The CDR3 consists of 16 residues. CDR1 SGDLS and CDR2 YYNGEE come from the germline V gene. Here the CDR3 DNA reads TGTGCCAGCAGCGTAGTCGGCGGGGCCTCATCCGGGGAGCTGTTTTTT. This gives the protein CASSVVGGASSGELFF.

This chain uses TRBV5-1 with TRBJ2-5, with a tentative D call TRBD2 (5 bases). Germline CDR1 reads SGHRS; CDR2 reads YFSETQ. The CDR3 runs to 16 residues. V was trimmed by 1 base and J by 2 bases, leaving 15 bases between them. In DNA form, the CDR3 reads TGCGCCAGCAGCTTGAGGTCAGGAGGAATTCAAGAGACCCAGTACTTC. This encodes CASSLRSGGIQETQYF.

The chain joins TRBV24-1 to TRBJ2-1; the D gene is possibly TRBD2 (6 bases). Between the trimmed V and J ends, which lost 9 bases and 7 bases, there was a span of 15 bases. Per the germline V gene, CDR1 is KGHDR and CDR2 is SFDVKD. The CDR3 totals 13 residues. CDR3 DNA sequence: TGTGCCACCCAACGGGAGTTGGGGAATGAGCAGTTCTTC. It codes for CATQRELGNEQFF.

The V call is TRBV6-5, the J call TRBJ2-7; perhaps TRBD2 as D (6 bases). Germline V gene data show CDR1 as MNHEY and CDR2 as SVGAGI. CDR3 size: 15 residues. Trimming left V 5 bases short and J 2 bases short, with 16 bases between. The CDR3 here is CASSNPRDGPYEQYF. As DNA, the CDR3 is TGTGCCAGCAGTAACCCGCGGGACGGGCCCTACGAGCAGTACTTC.

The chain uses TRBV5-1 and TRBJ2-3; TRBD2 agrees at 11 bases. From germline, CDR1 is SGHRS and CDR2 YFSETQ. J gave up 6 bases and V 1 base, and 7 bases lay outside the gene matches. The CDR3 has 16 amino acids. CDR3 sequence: CASSLPSGGSGDTQYF. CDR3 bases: TGCGCCAGCAGCTTGCCTAGCGGGGGGTCCGGGGATACGCAGTATTTT.

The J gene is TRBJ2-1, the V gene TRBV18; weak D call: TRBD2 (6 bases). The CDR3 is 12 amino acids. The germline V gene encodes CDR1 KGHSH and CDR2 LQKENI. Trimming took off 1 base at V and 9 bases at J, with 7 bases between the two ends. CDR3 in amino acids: CASSPLAAEQFF. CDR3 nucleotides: TGTGCCAGCTCACCACTAGCGGCTGAGCAGTTCTTC.

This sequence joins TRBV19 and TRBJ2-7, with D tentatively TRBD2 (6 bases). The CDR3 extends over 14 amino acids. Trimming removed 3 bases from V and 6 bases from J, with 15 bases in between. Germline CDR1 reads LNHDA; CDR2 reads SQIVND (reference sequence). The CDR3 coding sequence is TGTGCCAGTAGTATCATGGAGGGGTCAGGCGAGCAGTACTTC. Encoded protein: CASSIMEGSGEQYF.

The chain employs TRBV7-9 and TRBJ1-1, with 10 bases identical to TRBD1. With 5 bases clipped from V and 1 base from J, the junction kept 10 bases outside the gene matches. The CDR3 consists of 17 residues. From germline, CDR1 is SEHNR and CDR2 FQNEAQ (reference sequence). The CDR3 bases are TGTGCCAGCAGCCCCGTGGACAGGGGGAAGACGAACACTGAAGCTTTCTTT. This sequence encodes CASSPVDRGKTNTEAFF.

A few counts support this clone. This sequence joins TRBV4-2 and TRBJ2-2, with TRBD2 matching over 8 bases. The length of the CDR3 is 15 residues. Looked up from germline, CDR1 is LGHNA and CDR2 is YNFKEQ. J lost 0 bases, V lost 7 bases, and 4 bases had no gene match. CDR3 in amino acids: CASTAGGTNTGELFF. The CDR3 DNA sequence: TGTGCCAGCACCGCGGGGGGCACGAACACCGGGGAGCTGTTTTTT.

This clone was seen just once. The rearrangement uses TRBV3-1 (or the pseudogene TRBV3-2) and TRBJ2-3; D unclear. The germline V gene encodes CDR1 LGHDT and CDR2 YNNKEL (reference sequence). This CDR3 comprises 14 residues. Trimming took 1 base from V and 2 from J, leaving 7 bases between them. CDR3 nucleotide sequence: TGTGCCAGCAGCCAAGCAGAGTTCACAGATACGCAGTATTTT. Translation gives CASSQAEFTDTQYF.

CDR3 bases: TGTGCCACCAGTGAGCATACTAGCCCCTACAATGAGCAGTTCTTC. Amino acid sequence: CATSEHTSPYNEQFF. The V gene is TRBV24-1, the J gene TRBJ2-1, with TRBD2 as a possible D gene (6 bases). This CDR3 contains 15 residues. The ends were cut back, 4 bases at V and 2 bases at J, with 11 bases in the middle. CDR1 and CDR2 from the germline V gene are KGHDR and SFDVKD.

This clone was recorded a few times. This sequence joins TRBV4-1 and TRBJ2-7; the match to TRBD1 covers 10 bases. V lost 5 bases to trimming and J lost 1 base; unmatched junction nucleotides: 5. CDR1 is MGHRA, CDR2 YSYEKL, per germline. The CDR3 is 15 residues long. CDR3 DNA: TGCGCCAGCAGCTACCGGGACAGGGGATCCTACGAGCAGTACTTC. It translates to CASSYRDRGSYEQYF.

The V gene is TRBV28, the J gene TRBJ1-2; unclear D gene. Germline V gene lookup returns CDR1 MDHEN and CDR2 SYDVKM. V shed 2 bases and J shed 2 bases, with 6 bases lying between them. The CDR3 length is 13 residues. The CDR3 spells CASSLAENYGYTF. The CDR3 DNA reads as TGTGCCAGCAGTTTAGCAGAAAACTATGGCTACACCTTC.

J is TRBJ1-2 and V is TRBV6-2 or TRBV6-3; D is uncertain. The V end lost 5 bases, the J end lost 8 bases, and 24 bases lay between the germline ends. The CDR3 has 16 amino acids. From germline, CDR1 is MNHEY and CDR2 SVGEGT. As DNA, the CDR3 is TGTGCCAGCAGTCCCTCCGGACTAGCCAGGCCTGGAGGCTACACCTTC. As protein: CASSPSGLARPGGYTF.

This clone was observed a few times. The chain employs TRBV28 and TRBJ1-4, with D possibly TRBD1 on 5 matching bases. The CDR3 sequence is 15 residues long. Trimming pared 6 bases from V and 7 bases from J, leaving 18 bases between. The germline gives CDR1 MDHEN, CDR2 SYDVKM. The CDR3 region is CASRRSGTRSEKLFF. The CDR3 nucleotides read TGTGCCAGCAGACGATCCGGGACGCGTAGTGAAAAACTGTTTTTT.